The present T cell receptor (beta chain) was sequenced within a study of shared clonotypes between healthy human individuals. With 4 bases clipped from V and 5 bases from J, the junction kept 21 bases outside the gene matches. Germline V gene data show CDR1 as SGHVS and CDR2 as FQNEAQ. CDR3 size: 20 residues. Assay execution proceeded at the deep level. The repertoire was sequenced with immunoSEQ multiplex PCR; TCRdb's copy has only in-frame clones and lacks some. There are some 480,000 clones in the sample; roughly 85% occur only once, and about 12% lies in the top ten. What was sequenced was PBMCs. This chain joins TRBV7-8 and TRBJ2-5; 11 positions agree with TRBD2. This TCR derives from a woman between 35 and 50 years old in good health. Some clones in this sample may be carry-over from other donors' samples. CDR3 bases: TGTGCCAGCAGCTCATTACCGAATACGCTTAGCGGGAGGGCCTCGGAGACCCAGTACTTC. Protein sequence: CASSSLPNTLSGRASETQYF. Variable domain in full (rest from reference TRBV7-8 and TRBJ2-5): GAGVSQSPRYKVAKRGQDVALRCDPISGHVSLFWYQQALGQGPEFLTYFQNEAQLDKSGLPSDRFFAERPEGSVSTLKIQRTQQEDSAVYLCASSSLPNTLSGRASETQYFGPGTRLLVL.